These 27 T cell receptor beta chains originate from one sample sequenced in a study of cytomegalovirus exposure and HLA in healthy donors (dated by TCRdb to about 2017). The library was produced with the immunoSEQ multiplex PCR assay. For the multiplex PCR, a mixture combining 60 forward primers for TCR Vbeta segments and 13 reverse primers for TCR Jbeta segments was used. This is the immuneACCESS table as TCRdb keeps it, with only in-frame sequences that have V and J called. A part of the clones is gone; compared with another copy, unresolved V genes explain less than half, and the rest is unexplained. The sample table contains about 140,000 clones; only one count was recorded for 80% to 85% of them. The top ten constitute roughly 2.5% of the sample. The source material was PBMCs. Receptors were obtained from a boy younger than 10 in good health and CMV-seronegative.

V and J are TRBV9 and TRBJ2-5; 8 nucleotides align to TRBD1. The V and J ends lost 0 bases and 2 bases, in that order; junction bases with no gene match: 3. Germline V gene lookup returns CDR1 SGDLS and CDR2 YYNGEE. The CDR3 covers 15 residues. The CDR3: CASSVAGGYQETQYF. The CDR3, as DNA: TGTGCCAGCAGCGTAGCAGGGGGCTATCAAGAGACCCAGTACTTC.

This clone was counted between two and nine times. J is TRBJ2-3 and V is TRBV7-2, with TRBD2 matching over 7 bases. From germline, CDR1 is SGHTA and CDR2 FQGNSA. V dropped 1 base and J dropped 5; count of bases not matched to a gene: 9. This CDR3 comprises 16 residues. The CDR3 here is CASSLGARTRRDTQYF. Here the CDR3 DNA reads TGTGCCAGCAGCTTAGGAGCTCGGACTAGGAGAGATACGCAGTATTTT.

The gene calls are TRBV4-3 and TRBJ1-2, with 7 bases lining up with TRBD1. CDR1 and CDR2 from the germline V gene are LGHNA and YSLEER. Trimming removed 1 base from V and 5 bases from J; junction bases left unmatched: 10. The CDR3 totals 16 residues. DNA for the CDR3: TGCGCCAGCAGCCAAGGCGCACAGGGGATTTCTTATGGCTACACCTTC. Translating it yields CASSQGAQGISYGYTF.

The DNA for the CDR3 is TGTGCCAGCAGTTCCCCCCTCGGGACTAGCGGGACCCACAATGAGCAGTTCTTC. Translated: CASSSPLGTSGTHNEQFF. The chain links TRBV28 to TRBJ2-1, with 13 bases matching TRBD2. The CDR3 is 18 amino acids. Trimming at V came to 4 bases and at J to 5 bases, leaving 11 bases not matched to a gene. Germline values: CDR1 MDHEN, CDR2 SYDVKM. Full variable domain (remainder filled in from reference TRBV28 and TRBJ2-1): DVKVTQSSRYLVKRTGEKVFLECVQDMDHENMFWYRQDPGLGLRLIYFSYDVKMKEKGDIPEGYSVSREKKERFSLILESASTNQTSMYLCASSSPLGTSGTHNEQFFGPGTRLTVL.

The V and J genes are TRBV30 and TRBJ1-1; D is unclear. This CDR3 is 16 amino acids long. Germline-derived CDR1 and CDR2 are GTSNPN and SVGIG (reference sequence). V was cut by 0 bases and J by 0 bases, with 14 bases left in between. The CDR3 coding sequence is TGTGCCTGGAGTGTATACGGGAAGTGGATGAACACTGAAGCTTTCTTT. It yields the protein CAWSVYGKWMNTEAFF.

The chain is built from TRBV28 and TRBJ2-1; D remains ambiguous. Trimming took 5 bases from V and 0 from J, leaving 8 bases between them. The CDR3 runs 14 residues. Germline lookup yields CDR1 MDHEN and CDR2 SYDVKM. CDR3 coding DNA: TGTGCCAGCAGTCGAGCAGGCTCCTACAATGAGCAGTTCTTC. It specifies CASSRAGSYNEQFF.

Remarks on this clone: One junction end disagrees with the germline gene, perhaps due to a read error. The chain links TRBV10-2 to TRBJ2-7, with 7 bases lining up with TRBD2. CDR3 size: 12 residues. Germline CDR1 WSHSY, CDR2 SAAADI. The DNA of the CDR3 is TGCGCCAGCAGTCCAGGGACTATTGAGCAGTGCTTC. Amino acids: CASSPGTIEQCF.

The V call is TRBV19, the J call TRBJ1-1; D perhaps matches TRBD1 (5 bases). The CDR3 is 16 residues long. The germline V gene encodes CDR1 LNHDA and CDR2 SQIVND (reference sequence). The germline V and J ends were trimmed by 0 bases and 0 bases, with 11 bases remaining between them. The CDR3 DNA follows: TGTGCCAGTAGTATAGAAGGGGCACGGATGAACACTGAAGCTTTCTTT. Translating it yields CASSIEGARMNTEAFF.

The chain links TRBV28 to TRBJ2-7, with D perhaps matching TRBD1 (6 bases). The CDR3 length is 14 residues. CDR1 and CDR2 from the germline V gene are MDHEN and SYDVKM. V was clipped by 4 bases and J by 2 bases, with 12 bases between them. The CDR3 region is CASSSGTWAYEQYF. The CDR3 region has the DNA TGTGCCAGCAGTTCCGGGACATGGGCCTACGAGCAGTACTTC.

CDR3 loop: CASSLAGANTEAFF. CDR3 nucleotides: TGCGCCAGCAGCTTGGCAGGGGCGAACACTGAAGCTTTCTTT. The rearrangement uses TRBV5-1 and TRBJ1-1; D may be TRBD1 (6 bases). This CDR3 is built from 14 residues. Germline V gene sequence: CDR1 SGHRS, CDR2 YFSETQ. Trimming pared 0 bases from V and 1 base from J, leaving 7 bases between.

The chain couples TRBV2 to TRBJ2-1, with D possibly being TRBD2 (6 bases). V gave up 3 bases and J gave up 6 bases, with 12 bases separating them. The CDR3 covers 14 residues. Germline CDR1 SNHLY, CDR2 FYNNEI. CDR3 DNA: TGTGCCAGCAGTGAGGGACTTCCGATCAATGAGCAGTTCTTC. This codes for CASSEGLPINEQFF.

The table lists this clone with a count of one. V is TRBV11-1 and J is TRBJ1-2; D remains ambiguous. The V gene lost 0 bases and the J gene lost 2 bases, with 7 bases spanning the gap. Per germline, CDR1 SGHAT and CDR2 FQDESV (reference sequence). CDR3 length: 14 amino acids. The CDR3 here is CASSLAGANYGYTF. For the CDR3, the DNA is TGTGCCAGCAGCTTAGCGGGAGCCAACTATGGCTACACCTTC.

The chain is built from TRBV6-5 and TRBJ1-1, with D possibly TRBD1 on 6 matching bases. The V and J ends lost 10 bases and 5 bases respectively, with 20 bases between them. Looked up from germline, CDR1 is MNHEY and CDR2 is SVGAGI. The CDR3 is made up of 14 amino acids. The CDR3 sequence is CATAPEGVRTEAFF. The CDR3 DNA reads TGTGCCACCGCACCTGAGGGGGTCCGGACTGAAGCTTTCTTT.

The chain has TRBV7-3 and TRBJ2-5; no clear D. V lost 6 bases to trimming and J lost 7 bases, with 18 bases between them. The CDR3 totals 14 residues. Germline assignment: CDR1 SGHTA and CDR2 FQGTGA. CDR3 DNA: TGTGCCAGCAGGGAAAGCCCCATAGGAGCGACCCAGTACTTC. Amino acids: CASRESPIGATQYF.

The chain recombines TRBV5-6 with TRBJ1-2; D remains ambiguous. Per germline, CDR1 SGHDT and CDR2 YYEEEE. The CDR3 covers 13 residues. With 0 bases removed from V and 5 bases from J, the gap between germline ends came to 8 bases. CDR3 DNA: TGTGCCAGCAGCTTGGACAGATTTTATGGCTACACCTTC. Protein: CASSLDRFYGYTF.

The chain couples TRBV19 to TRBJ1-4, with 7 nucleotides matching TRBD1. Germline loops: CDR1 LNHDA, CDR2 SQIVND (reference sequence). Trimming cost V 8 bases and J 4 bases; bases outside gene matches: 10. The length of the CDR3 is 15 residues. The CDR3 sequence is CASGETTGFNEKLFF. The DNA of the CDR3 is TGTGCCAGTGGGGAGACGACAGGGTTTAATGAAAAACTGTTTTTT.

The rearrangement links TRBV7-2 to TRBJ1-3; TRBD1 matches 9 bases. The V gene end was trimmed by 4 bases and the J gene end by 4 bases; junction bases not matched to a gene: 8. This CDR3 is 16 amino acids long. Germline CDR1 SGHTA, CDR2 FQGNSA. The CDR3 region has the DNA TGTGCCAGCAGCTCCTTCGGGACAGGGTACGGAAACACCATATATTTT. It translates to CASSSFGTGYGNTIYF.

This clone has only one observation. V usage is TRBV6-1 and J usage is TRBJ2-5; D is possibly TRBD2 (6 bases). The DNA end lines up better with TRBJ2-7; the J call may be wrong. The length of the CDR3 is 16 residues. The V gene's germline CDR1 is MNHNS and CDR2 SASEGT. In DNA, the CDR3 is TGTGCCAGCAGTGTATGGGCCCGGGACTCAGAGTACGAGCAGTACTTC. Protein sequence: CASSVWARDSEYEQYF.

This chain connects TRBV5-1 to TRBJ2-7; 7 nucleotides align to TRBD1. The germline V gene encodes CDR1 SGHRS and CDR2 YFSETQ. The trim removed 0 bases at V and 10 bases at J, leaving 13 bases unmatched. The CDR3 length is 15 residues. The CDR3 sequence is CASSLGGTDSFHQYF. The CDR3 DNA is TGCGCCAGCAGCTTGGGTGGGACAGACTCCTTCCACCAGTACTTC.

The V gene is TRBV27, the J gene TRBJ1-6, with 7 bases lining up with TRBD1. Per the germline V gene, CDR1 is MNHEY and CDR2 is SMNVEV (reference sequence). The CDR3 consists of 14 residues. Unmatched junction bases numbered 10, after V lost 5 bases and J lost 12 bases. The CDR3 here is CASSAHRDRQPLHF. The CDR3 bases are TGTGCCAGCAGTGCACACCGGGACAGACAACCCCTCCACTTT.

This clone was observed once. The V and J genes are TRBV28 and TRBJ2-1, with TRBD1 matching 9 bases. CDR1 is MDHEN and CDR2 is SYDVKM in the germline V gene. V dropped 2 bases and J dropped 7; count of bases not matched to a gene: 9. CDR3 length: 16 amino acids. CDR3 sequence: CASSLPLGTGPNEQFF. In DNA form, the CDR3 reads TGTGCCAGCAGTTTACCTTTGGGGACAGGGCCTAATGAGCAGTTCTTC.

The chain joins TRBV19 to TRBJ1-2; TRBD1 aligns across 9 bases. Losses at the gene ends were 6 bases for V and 8 bases for J; bases not matched to a gene: 7. CDR1 LNHDA and CDR2 SQIVND come from the germline V gene (reference sequence). This CDR3 spans 13 amino acids. The CDR3, as DNA: TGTGCCAGTAGGAATAACAGGGGGCTCGGCTACACCTTC. It specifies CASRNNRGLGYTF.

The chain links TRBV2 to TRBJ2-5; TRBD1 matches at 12 bases. This CDR3 has 15 amino acids. J lost 4 bases, V lost 10 bases, and 10 bases had no gene match. CDR1 SNHLY and CDR2 FYNNEI come from the germline V gene. This CDR3 is CATRDRGRSSETQYF. The CDR3 DNA is TGTGCCACCCGGGACAGGGGGCGTTCATCAGAGACCCAGTACTTC.

The chain recombines TRBV5-1 with TRBJ1-1, with no clear D. CDR1 and CDR2 from the germline V gene are SGHRS and YFSETQ. The CDR3 has 16 residues. V lost 2 bases and J lost 4, with 18 bases in between. The DNA for the CDR3 is TGCGCCAGCAGCTTATCCATTGGGGAGGCGAGCACTGAAGCTTTCTTT. It yields the protein CASSLSIGEASTEAFF. Complete variable domain (other parts from reference TRBV5-1 and TRBJ1-1): KAGVTQTPRYLIKTRGQQVTLSCSPISGHRSVSWYQQTPGQGLQFLFEYFSETQRNKGNFPGRFSGRQFSNSRSEMNVSTLELGDSALYLCASSLSIGEASTEAFFGQGTRLTVV.

As DNA, the CDR3 is TGTGCCAGCAGTTTAGGAGCAGGGTATAGCAATCAGCCCCAGCATTTT. It yields the protein CASSLGAGYSNQPQHF. J is TRBJ1-5 and V is TRBV27, with D maybe TRBD1 (5 bases). This CDR3 region has 16 residues. The ends were cut back, 2 bases at V and 0 bases at J, with 11 bases in the middle. From germline, CDR1 is MNHEY and CDR2 SMNVEV (reference sequence).

This chain links TRBV7-3 with TRBJ2-6, with TRBD2 matching 14 bases. The CDR3 contains 21 residues. CDR1 and CDR2 (germline): SGHTA, FQGTGA. Germline trimming cut 1 base from V and 2 bases from J; bases unmatched to any gene: 10. As DNA, the CDR3 is TGTGCCAGCAGCTTAAGGACCGGGACTAGCGGGAGAAGGACTGGGGCCAACGTCCTGACTTTC. Translating it yields CASSLRTGTSGRRTGANVLTF.

The chain couples TRBV10-1 to TRBJ1-5; 7 bases line up with TRBD1. With 2 bases clipped from V and 0 bases from J, the junction kept 22 bases outside the gene matches. The germline V gene has CDR1 WNHNN and CDR2 SYGVQD (reference sequence). The CDR3 runs to 22 residues. CDR3 nucleotides: TGCGCCAGCAGTGAGCAGGTGGGGGGACAGCACAGCAGGGGGGATAGCAATCAGCCCCAGCATTTT. Protein: CASSEQVGGQHSRGDSNQPQHF.